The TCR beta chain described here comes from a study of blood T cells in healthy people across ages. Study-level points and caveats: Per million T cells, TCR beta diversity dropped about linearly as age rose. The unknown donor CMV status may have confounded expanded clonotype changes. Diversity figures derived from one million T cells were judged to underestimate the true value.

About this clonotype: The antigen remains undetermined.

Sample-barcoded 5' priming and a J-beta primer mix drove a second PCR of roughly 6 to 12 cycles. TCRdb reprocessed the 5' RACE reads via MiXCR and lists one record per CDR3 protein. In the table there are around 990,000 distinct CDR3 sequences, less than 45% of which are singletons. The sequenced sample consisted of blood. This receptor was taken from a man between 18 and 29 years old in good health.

The CDR3 DNA sequence: TGTGCCAGCAGTTTATTCGTGGCCTCTGAAGCTTTCTTT. It yields the protein CASSLFVASEAFF. The chain has TRBV27 and TRBJ1-1, with D unclear. The CDR3 is 13 amino acids. V was clipped by 1 base and J by 6 bases, with 9 bases between them. Germline V gene data show CDR1 as MNHEY and CDR2 as SMNVEV (reference sequence).